This TCR beta chain was retrieved from a study of blood T cell repertoires in COVID-19. Sequenced by immunoSEQ multiplex PCR; TCRdb stores in-frame clones only, minus some. The data show 55,000 to 85,000 clones, 80% to 90% seen once. This CDR3 region has 12 residues. V shed 3 bases and J shed 5 bases, with 7 bases lying between them. Germline CDR1 MNHEY, CDR2 SMNVEV (reference sequence). The source material was peripheral blood. The rearrangement joins TRBV27 to TRBJ2-5; no clear D gene. The sequence was obtained from a human donor in a cohort sampled during active COVID-19. The CDR3 nucleotides are TGTGCCAGCAGTTTTGAGTGGGAGACCCAGTACTTC. It encodes CASSFEWETQYF.